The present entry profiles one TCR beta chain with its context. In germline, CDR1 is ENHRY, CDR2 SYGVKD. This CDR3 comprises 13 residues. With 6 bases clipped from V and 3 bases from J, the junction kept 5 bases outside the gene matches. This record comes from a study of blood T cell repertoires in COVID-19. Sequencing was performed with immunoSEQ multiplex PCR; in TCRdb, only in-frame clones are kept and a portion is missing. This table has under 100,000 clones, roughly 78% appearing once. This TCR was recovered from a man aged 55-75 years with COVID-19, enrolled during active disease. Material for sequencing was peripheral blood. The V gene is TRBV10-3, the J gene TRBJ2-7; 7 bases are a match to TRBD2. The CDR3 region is CAIRESGNYEQYF. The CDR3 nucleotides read TGTGCCATCAGGGAGAGCGGGAACTACGAGCAGTACTTC.